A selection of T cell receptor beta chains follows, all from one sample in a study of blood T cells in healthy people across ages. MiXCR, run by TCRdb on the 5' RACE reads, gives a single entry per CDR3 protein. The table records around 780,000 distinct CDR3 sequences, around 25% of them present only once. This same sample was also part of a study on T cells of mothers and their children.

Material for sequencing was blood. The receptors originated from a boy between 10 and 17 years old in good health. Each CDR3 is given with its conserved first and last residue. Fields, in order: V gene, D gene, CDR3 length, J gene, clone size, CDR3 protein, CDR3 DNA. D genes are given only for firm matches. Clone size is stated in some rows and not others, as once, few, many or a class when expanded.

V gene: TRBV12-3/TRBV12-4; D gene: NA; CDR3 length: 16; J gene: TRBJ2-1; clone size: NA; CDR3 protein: CASRVGGQGSYNEQFF; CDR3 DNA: TGTGCCAGCAGGGTTGGGGGTCAGGGCTCCTACAATGAGCAGTTCTTC
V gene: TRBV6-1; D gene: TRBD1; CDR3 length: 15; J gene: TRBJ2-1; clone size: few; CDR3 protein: CASRPQGASVSEQFF; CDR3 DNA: TGTGCCAGCAGGCCACAGGGGGCCTCGGTGAGTGAGCAGTTCTTC
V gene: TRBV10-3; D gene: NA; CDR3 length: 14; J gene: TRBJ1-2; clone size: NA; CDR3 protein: CAISESKGGYGYTF; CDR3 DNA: TGTGCCATCAGTGAGTCGAAGGGAGGGTATGGCTACACCTTC
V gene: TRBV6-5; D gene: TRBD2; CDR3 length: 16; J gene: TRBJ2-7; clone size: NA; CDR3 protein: CASSYVASGRGYEQYF; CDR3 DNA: TGTGCCAGCAGTTACGTGGCTAGCGGGAGAGGGTACGAGCAGTACTTC
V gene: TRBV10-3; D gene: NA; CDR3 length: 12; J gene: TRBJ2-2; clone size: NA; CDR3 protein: CAISVNTGELFF; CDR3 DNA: TGTGCCATCAGTGTTAACACCGGGGAGCTGTTTTTT
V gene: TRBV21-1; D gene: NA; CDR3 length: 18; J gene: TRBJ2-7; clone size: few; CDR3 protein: CASSKENIRRYNSYEQYF; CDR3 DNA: TGTGCCAGCAGCAAAGAAAACATCCGGCGGTACAACTCCTACGAGCAGTACTTC
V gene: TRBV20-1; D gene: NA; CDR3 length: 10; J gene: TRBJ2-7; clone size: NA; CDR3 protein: CSAPGPEQYF; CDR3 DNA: TGCAGTGCCCCGGGACCCGAGCAGTACTTC
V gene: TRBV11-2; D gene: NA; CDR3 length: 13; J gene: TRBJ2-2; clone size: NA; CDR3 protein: CASTPFVTGELFF; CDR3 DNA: TGTGCCAGCACCCCTTTTGTCACCGGGGAGCTGTTTTTT
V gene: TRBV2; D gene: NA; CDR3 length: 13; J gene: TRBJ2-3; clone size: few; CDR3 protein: CASRLLETDTQYF; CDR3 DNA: TGTGCCAGCAGACTGCTAGAGACAGATACGCAGTATTTT
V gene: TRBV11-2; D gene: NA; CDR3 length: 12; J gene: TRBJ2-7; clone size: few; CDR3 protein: CASSLVIYEQYF; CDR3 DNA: TGTGCCAGCAGCTTAGTGATCTACGAGCAGTACTTC
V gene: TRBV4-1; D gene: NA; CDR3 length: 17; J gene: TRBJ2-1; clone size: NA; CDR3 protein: CASSQDTGRDIYNEQFF; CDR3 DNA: TGCGCCAGCAGCCAAGATACGGGCAGGGACATCTACAATGAGCAGTTCTTC
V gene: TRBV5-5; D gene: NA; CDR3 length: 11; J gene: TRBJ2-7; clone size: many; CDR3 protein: CASSVSYEQYF; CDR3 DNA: TGTGCCAGCAGTGTCTCCTACGAGCAGTACTTC
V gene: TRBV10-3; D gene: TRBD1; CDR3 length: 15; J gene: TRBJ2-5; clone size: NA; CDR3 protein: CAISGPGQAGETQYF; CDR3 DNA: TGTGCCATCAGTGGGCCGGGACAGGCGGGAGAGACCCAGTACTTC
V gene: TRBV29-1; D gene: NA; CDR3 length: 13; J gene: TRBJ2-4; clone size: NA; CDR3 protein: CSVGEGQINIQYF; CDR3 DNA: TGCAGCGTTGGGGAGGGACAGATAAACATTCAGTACTTC
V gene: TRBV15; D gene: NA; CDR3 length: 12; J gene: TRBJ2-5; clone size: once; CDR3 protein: CATSGLPETQYF; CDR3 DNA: TGTGCCACCAGTGGACTCCCGGAGACCCAGTACTTC
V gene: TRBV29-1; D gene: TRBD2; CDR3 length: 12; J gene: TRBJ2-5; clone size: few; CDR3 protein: CSAREDKETQYF; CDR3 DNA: TGCAGCGCCCGGGAGGACAAAGAGACCCAGTACTTC
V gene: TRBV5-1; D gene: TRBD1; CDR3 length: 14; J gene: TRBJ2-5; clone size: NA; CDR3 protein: CASSLTGTGETQYF; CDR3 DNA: TGCGCCAGCAGCTTAACAGGGACAGGAGAGACCCAGTACTTC
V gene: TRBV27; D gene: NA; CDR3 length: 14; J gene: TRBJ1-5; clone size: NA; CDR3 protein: CASSASWGNQPQHF; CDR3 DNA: TGTGCCAGCAGTGCAAGTTGGGGCAATCAGCCCCAGCATTTT
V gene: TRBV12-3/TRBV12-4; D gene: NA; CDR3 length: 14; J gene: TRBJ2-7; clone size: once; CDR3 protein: CASSQTQGRGEQYF; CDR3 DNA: TGTGCCAGCAGTCAGACACAGGGTAGGGGCGAGCAGTACTTC
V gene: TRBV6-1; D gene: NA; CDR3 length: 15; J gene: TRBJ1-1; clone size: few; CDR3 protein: CASSERRAPYTEAFF; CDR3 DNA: TGTGCCAGCAGTGAGCGACGGGCCCCGTACACTGAAGCTTTCTTT
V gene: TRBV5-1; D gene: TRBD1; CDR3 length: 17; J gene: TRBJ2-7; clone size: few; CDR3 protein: CASSLGSADRSSYEQYF; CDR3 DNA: TGCGCCAGCAGCTTGGGTTCGGCGGACAGGAGCTCCTACGAGCAGTACTTC
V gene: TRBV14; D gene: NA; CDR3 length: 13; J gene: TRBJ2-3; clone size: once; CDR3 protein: CASSQDRGLRQYF; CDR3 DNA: TGTGCCAGCAGCCAAGATAGGGGACTGAGGCAGTATTTT
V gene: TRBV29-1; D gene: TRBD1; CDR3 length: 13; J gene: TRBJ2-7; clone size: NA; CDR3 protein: CSVEKQGGREQYF; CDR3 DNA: TGCAGCGTTGAAAAACAGGGGGGACGCGAGCAGTACTTC
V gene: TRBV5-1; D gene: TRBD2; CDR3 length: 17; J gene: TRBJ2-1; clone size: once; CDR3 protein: CASSLAPGLAGATEQFF; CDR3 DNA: TGCGCCAGCAGCTTGGCCCCTGGACTAGCGGGGGCCACTGAGCAGTTCTTC
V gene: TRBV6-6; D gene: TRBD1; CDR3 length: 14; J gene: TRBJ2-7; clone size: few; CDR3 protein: CASSYPKGAGEQYF; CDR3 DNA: TGTGCCAGCAGTTACCCTAAGGGGGCCGGGGAGCAGTACTTC
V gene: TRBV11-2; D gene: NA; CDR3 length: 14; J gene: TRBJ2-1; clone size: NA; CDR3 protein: CASSLGAVRNEQFF; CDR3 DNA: TGTGCCAGCAGCTTAGGGGCTGTTAGGAATGAGCAGTTCTTC
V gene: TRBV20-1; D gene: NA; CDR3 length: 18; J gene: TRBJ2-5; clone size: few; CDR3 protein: CSARRRRWEGGPEETQYF; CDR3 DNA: TGCAGTGCTAGAAGGCGGAGGTGGGAGGGGGGTCCTGAAGAGACCCAGTACTTC
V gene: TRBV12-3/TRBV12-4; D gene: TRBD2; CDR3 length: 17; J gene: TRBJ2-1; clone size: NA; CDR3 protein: CASSLDIGTSGVNEQFF; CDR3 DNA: TGTGCCAGCAGTTTAGACATTGGGACTAGCGGGGTCAATGAGCAGTTCTTC
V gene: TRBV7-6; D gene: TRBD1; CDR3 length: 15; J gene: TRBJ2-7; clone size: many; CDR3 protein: CASSLGAGGSYEQYF; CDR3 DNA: TGTGCCAGCAGTTTAGGGGCAGGGGGATCCTACGAGCAGTACTTC